The present entry profiles one T cell receptor (beta chain) with its context. What it recognizes is unknown. The data are from a study of beta chain features in type 1 diabetes. Whole-study findings and limits: Shorter TCRB CDR3s, moderately but significantly so, marked every one of the four CD4+ subsets in Type 1 diabetes patients. PCR may have favored shorter templates equally in patients and controls.

Germline loops: CDR1 SQVTM, CDR2 ANQGSEA. CDR3 length: 16 residues. Trimming at V came to 7 bases and at J to 0 bases, leaving 12 bases not matched to a gene. Expressed TCRB transcripts were sequenced because the isolated RNA had all been reverse transcribed beforehand. Assay: immunoSEQ multiplex PCR; the TCRdb copy retains only in-frame clones and omits some. The sample includes hundreds of thousands of clones, around an eighth of them seen just once. Each of the CD4+ naive, central memory, regulatory and stem cell-like memory populations was sorted via CD45RO/CCR7/CD25/CD127/CD95/CD27. The receptor comes from a man in his late teens or twenties with type 1 diabetes. The sample taken for sequencing was naive CD4+ T cells from blood. The chain has TRBV29-1 and TRBJ1-5; 7 nucleotides line up with TRBD1. The CDR3 region is CSATIWGQTSNQPQHF. The CDR3 nucleotides are TGCAGCGCGACGATATGGGGACAGACTAGCAATCAGCCCCAGCATTTT.